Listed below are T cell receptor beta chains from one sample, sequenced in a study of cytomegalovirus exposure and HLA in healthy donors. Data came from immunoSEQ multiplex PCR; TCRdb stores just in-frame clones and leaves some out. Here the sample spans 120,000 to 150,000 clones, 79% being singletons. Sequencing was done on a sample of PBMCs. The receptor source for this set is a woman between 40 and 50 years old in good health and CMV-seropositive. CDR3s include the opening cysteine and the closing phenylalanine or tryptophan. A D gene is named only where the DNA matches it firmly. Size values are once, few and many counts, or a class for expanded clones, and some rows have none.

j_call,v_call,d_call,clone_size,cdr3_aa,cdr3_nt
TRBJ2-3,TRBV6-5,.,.,CASSYSALATDTQYF,TGTGCCAGCAGTTACTCGGCGTTAGCGACAGATACGCAGTATTTT
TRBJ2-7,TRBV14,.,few,CASSQIGGEQYF,TGTGCCAGCAGCCAAATCGGAGGAGAGCAGTACTTC
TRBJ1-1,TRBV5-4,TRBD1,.,CASSFPGQGSNVYTEAFF,TGTGCCAGCAGCTTCCCAGGACAGGGGAGTAATGTTTACACTGAAGCTTTCTTT
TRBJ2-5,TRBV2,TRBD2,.,CASSQGGSSYNKETQYF,TGTGCCAGCAGCCAGGGAGGGAGTTCATACAATAAAGAGACCCAGTACTTC
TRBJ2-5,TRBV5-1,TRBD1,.,CASSPQGLETQYF,TGCGCCAGCAGCCCACAGGGGTTGGAGACCCAGTACTTC
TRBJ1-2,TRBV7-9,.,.,CASSSTQGGGYTF,TGTGCCAGCAGCTCCACCCAGGGAGGTGGCTACACCTTC
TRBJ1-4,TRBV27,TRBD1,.,CASSPRGRANEKLFF,TGTGCCAGCAGTCCAAGGGGGCGGGCTAATGAAAAACTGTTTTTT
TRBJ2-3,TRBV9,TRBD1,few,CASSVKGGFTDTQYF,TGTGCCAGCAGCGTAAAAGGGGGCTTCACAGATACGCAGTATTTT
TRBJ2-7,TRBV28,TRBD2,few,CASNPRGGLLPHEQYF,TGTGCCAGCAATCCTCGGGGGGGCCTTCTTCCCCACGAGCAGTACTTC
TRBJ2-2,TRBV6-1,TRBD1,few,CASSEYVGQTTGELFF,TGTGCCAGCAGTGAATATGTGGGACAGACCACCGGGGAGCTGTTTTTT
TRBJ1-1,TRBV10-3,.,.,CAIARGKANTEAFF,TGTGCCATCGCTCGAGGCAAGGCGAACACTGAAGCTTTCTTT
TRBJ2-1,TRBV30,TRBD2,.,CAWKWGGGNEQFF,TGTGCCTGGAAATGGGGCGGGGGCAATGAGCAGTTCTTC
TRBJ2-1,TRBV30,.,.,CAWGLAREQFF,TGTGCCTGGGGCCTAGCCCGGGAGCAGTTCTTC
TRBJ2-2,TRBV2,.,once,CASRPLRENTGELFF,TGTGCCAGCAGGCCCCTCCGCGAAAACACCGGGGAGCTGTTTTTT
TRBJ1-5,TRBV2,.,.,CASRWEESQPQHF,TGTGCCAGCAGATGGGAGGAGAGTCAGCCCCAGCATTTT
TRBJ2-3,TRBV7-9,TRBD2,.,CSSSLGGGGRPDTQYF,TGTTCCAGCAGCTTAGGAGGCGGGGGGCGCCCAGATACGCAGTATTTT
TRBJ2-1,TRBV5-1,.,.,CASSWGGQENYLFSYNEQFF,TGCGCCAGCAGCTGGGGGGGACAGGAGAATTACTTATTCTCCTACAATGAGCAGTTCTTC
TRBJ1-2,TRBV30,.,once,CAWSGQYHNYGYTF,TGTGCCTGGAGCGGACAGTACCATAACTATGGCTACACCTTC
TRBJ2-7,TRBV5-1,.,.,CASSLVSSYEQYF,TGCGCCAGCAGCTTGGTGTCCAGTTACGAGCAGTACTTC
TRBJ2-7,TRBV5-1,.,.,CASSLMGGEQYF,TGCGCCAGCAGCTTGATGGGGGGCGAGCAGTACTTC
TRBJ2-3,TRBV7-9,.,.,CASSSWVGPDTQYF,TGTGCCAGCAGCTCCTGGGTGGGGCCAGATACGCAGTATTTT
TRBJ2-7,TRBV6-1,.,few,CASSAGVYEQYF,TGTGCCAGCAGTGCGGGGGTCTACGAGCAGTACTTC
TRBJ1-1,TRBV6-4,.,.,CASRLTVNTEAFF,TGTGCCAGCAGACTGACAGTGAACACTGAAGCTTTCTTT
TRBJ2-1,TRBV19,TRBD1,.,CASSIALFMGTGYHEQFF,TGTGCCAGTAGTATAGCTCTCTTCATGGGGACAGGGTACCATGAGCAGTTCTTC
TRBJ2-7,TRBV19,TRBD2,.,CASSFSTSGVNHPYEQYF,TGTGCCAGTAGTTTCTCGACTAGCGGCGTGAACCACCCCTACGAGCAGTACTTC
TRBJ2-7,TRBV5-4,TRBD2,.,CASSSPSGDPYEQYF,TGTGCCAGCAGCTCCCCTAGCGGGGACCCGTACGAGCAGTACTTC
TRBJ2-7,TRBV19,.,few,CASSVSHYYEQYF,TGTGCCAGTAGCGTCAGTCATTACTACGAGCAGTACTTC
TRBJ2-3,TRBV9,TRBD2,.,CASSVGTSGGGTDTQYF,TGTGCCAGCAGCGTTGGGACTAGCGGGGGGGGCACAGATACGCAGTATTTT
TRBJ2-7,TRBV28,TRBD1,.,CASSPIRDRGPLLPDDEQYF,TGTGCCAGCAGTCCTATCCGGGACAGGGGGCCCCTACTCCCAGATGACGAGCAGTACTTC
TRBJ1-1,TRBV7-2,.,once,CASSLFPGVNTEAFF,TGTGCCAGCAGCTTATTTCCAGGGGTTAACACTGAAGCTTTCTTT
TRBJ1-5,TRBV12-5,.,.,CASGPEGGNQPQHF,TGTGCTAGTGGCCCGGAGGGTGGCAATCAGCCCCAGCATTTT
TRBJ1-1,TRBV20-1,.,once,CSARFLGEAFF,TGCAGTGCTAGATTTCTGGGAGAGGCTTTCTTT
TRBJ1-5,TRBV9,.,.,CASSLGGDQPQHF,TGTGCCAGCAGCTTGGGGGGGGATCAGCCCCAGCATTTT
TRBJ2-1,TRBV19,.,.,CASTSPGTPTPFF,TGTGCCAGTACCTCGCCCGGGACTCCAACGCCGTTCTTC
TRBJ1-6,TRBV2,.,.,CASREQGGNSPLHF,TGTGCCAGCAGGGAGCAGGGTGGCAATTCACCCCTCCACTTT
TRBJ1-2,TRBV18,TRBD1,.,CASSKTGGAEGYTF,TGTGCCAGCTCTAAGACAGGGGGCGCGGAAGGCTACACCTTC
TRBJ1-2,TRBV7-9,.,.,CASSLEAPTYGYTF,TGTGCCAGCAGCCTTGAGGCCCCGACTTATGGCTACACCTTC
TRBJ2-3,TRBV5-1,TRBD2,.,CASSEGTSGGRADTQYF,TGCGCCAGCAGCGAAGGGACTAGCGGGGGGAGGGCAGATACGCAGTATTTT
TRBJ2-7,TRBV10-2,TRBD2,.,CASVKSPGLAGTYEQYF,TGCGCCAGCGTCAAAAGCCCTGGACTAGCGGGCACCTACGAGCAGTACTTC
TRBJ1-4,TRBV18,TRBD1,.,CASSPRQGAGEKLFF,TGTGCCAGCTCACCACGACAGGGGGCCGGTGAAAAACTGTTTTTT
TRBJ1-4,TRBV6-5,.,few,CASSSREIANEKLFF,TGTGCCAGCAGTTCCCGGGAAATAGCTAATGAAAAACTGTTTTTT
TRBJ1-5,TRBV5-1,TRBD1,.,CASSLEGASSQPQHF,TGCGCCAGCAGCTTGGAGGGGGCTAGTTCGCAGCCCCAGCATTTT
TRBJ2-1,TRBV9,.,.,CASSGPGGVYNEQFF,TGTGCCAGCAGCGGACCCGGGGGAGTCTACAATGAGCAGTTCTTC
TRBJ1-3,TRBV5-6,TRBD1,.,CASSWTGTGSDTIYF,TGTGCCAGCAGCTGGACCGGGACAGGGAGCGACACCATATATTTT
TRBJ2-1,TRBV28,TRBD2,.,CASRGQSGTSSSYNEQFF,TGTGCCAGCAGGGGTCAATCCGGGACTAGTAGTTCCTACAATGAGCAGTTCTTC
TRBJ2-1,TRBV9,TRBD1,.,CASRGDRDINEQFF,TGTGCCAGCAGGGGGGACAGGGACATCAATGAGCAGTTCTTC
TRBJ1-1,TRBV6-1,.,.,CASSEPGLMGTEAFF,TGTGCCAGCAGTGAACCGGGACTGATGGGCACTGAAGCTTTCTTT
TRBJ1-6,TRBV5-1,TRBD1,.,CASSLWTGYNSPLHF,TGCGCCAGCAGCCTGTGGACAGGGTATAATTCACCCCTCCACTTT
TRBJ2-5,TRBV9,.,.,CASSDHEAAETQYF,TGTGCCAGCAGCGATCACGAGGCCGCAGAGACCCAGTACTTC
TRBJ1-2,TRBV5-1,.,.,CASSVGGIRGSGGYTF,TGCGCCAGCAGCGTTGGCGGTATTCGGGGATCGGGTGGCTACACCTTC
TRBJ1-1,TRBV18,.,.,CASSPSGSMNTEAFF,TGTGCCAGCTCACCTTCGGGGTCCATGAACACTGAAGCTTTCTTT
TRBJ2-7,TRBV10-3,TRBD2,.,CAISPDLLAGNSEQYF,TGTGCCATCAGCCCTGACCTCCTAGCGGGGAACTCCGAGCAGTACTTC